This TCR beta chain came from a study of blood T cells in healthy people across ages. Study-level results: Donor CMV infection status was unknown, possibly confounding age-related changes in expanded clonotypes.

This CDR3 region has 15 residues. Germline CDR1 reads SGHTA; CDR2 reads FQGNSA. The J segment lost 10 bases and the V segment lost 5 bases, leaving 10 bases of the junction unmatched. Primed by a sample-barcoded 5' primer and a J-beta primer mix, a second PCR proceeded for 7 to 11 cycles. TCRdb reanalysed the 5' RACE reads using MiXCR and keeps one entry per CDR3 protein. The sample consists of some 750,000 distinct CDR3 sequences, about a fifth of them appearing once. Turning to this clonotype: Its antigen is unidentified.

The sequence derives from a man aged 70 or older in good health. The chain has TRBV7-2 and TRBJ1-6; TRBD1 matches 8 bases. What was sequenced was blood. The CDR3 DNA reads as TGTGCCAGCAGCACAGTAACAGGGGGTGGATCACCCCTCCACTTT. This gives the protein CASSTVTGGGSPLHF.